This T cell receptor (beta chain) was recovered during a study of breast tumors, draining lymph nodes, adjacent tissues. TCRdb reanalysed the multiplex PCR reads using MiXCR and keeps one entry per CDR3 protein. The sample gives about 200,000 distinct CDR3 sequences, around 29% of which show up once; around 4.4% is in the top ten. Samples came from axillary lymph nodes draining the breast cancer. CDR1 and CDR2 (germline): SGHRS, YFSETQ. V was cut by 7 bases and J by 8 bases, with 18 bases left in between. The CDR3 is 13 residues long. A remark on this clonotype: Its antigen is as yet unknown.

Whole-study results and caveats: Most tumor T cells seemingly derive from lymph node, then expand in tumor. Compared with lymph nodes, tumors were less diverse; compared with nontumor tissue, more. Compared with basal-like, luminal-like tumors shared significantly more repertoire with nontumor tissue. The lymph node origin of tumor T cells was framed as consistent with a hypothesis, not demonstrated.

What was sequenced was axillary lymph node tissue. This chain links TRBV5-1 with TRBJ1-2; the D gene is possibly TRBD1 (6 bases). The receptor's source is a female donor with breast cancer. Some clones in this sample may be carry-over from other donors' samples. The CDR3: CASLPGGAQGYTF. The CDR3 nucleotides are TGCGCCAGCCTACCTGGGGGGGCGCAAGGCTACACCTTC.